Shown below are 9 T cell receptor beta chains from a single sample sequenced in a study of blood T cells in healthy people across ages. The use of a sample-barcoded 5' primer and a J-beta primer mix characterized a second PCR of about 6 to 11 cycles. TCRdb fed the 5' RACE reads into MiXCR, producing one record per CDR3 protein. The sample yields 1.8 million or so distinct CDR3 sequences, about two fifths seen once. The sequenced sample consisted of blood. All receptors come from a human donor in good health.

This clonotype was seen many times. CDR3 DNA: TGTGCCAGCAGCTTAATGGCACTCACAGATACGCAGTATTTT. This translates into CASSLMALTDTQYF. The chain is built from TRBV7-2 and TRBJ2-3; D remains unclear. In germline, CDR1 is SGHTA, CDR2 FQGNSA. The ends were cut back, 2 bases at V and 2 bases at J, with 8 bases in the middle. The CDR3 spans 14 residues.

V and J are TRBV7-9 and TRBJ1-5; TRBD1 matches at 9 bases. The CDR3 sequence is 15 residues long. Trimming took 5 bases from V and 9 from J; bases not matched to a gene: 11. CDR1 SEHNR and CDR2 FQNEAQ come from the germline V gene (reference sequence). The chain's CDR3 is CASSPGPDRGSPQHF. The CDR3 DNA reads as TGTGCCAGCAGCCCCGGCCCCGACAGGGGGTCGCCCCAGCATTTT.

The chain carries TRBV6-2 or TRBV6-3 and TRBJ2-7, with TRBD2 matching 10 bases. Trimming cost V 4 bases and J 2 bases; bases outside gene matches: 8. The CDR3 extends over 16 amino acids. CDR1 is MNHEY, CDR2 SVGEGT, per germline. CDR3 bases: TGTGCCAGCAGTTGGGTGCGGACTAGCGGAGCCTACGAGCAGTACTTC. Translation gives CASSWVRTSGAYEQYF.

In its sample, this clonotype was seen once. The V call is TRBV6-2 or TRBV6-3, the J call TRBJ2-3; D could derive from TRBD1 or TRBD2 (6 bases each). The CDR3 sequence is 15 residues long. Trimming removed 5 bases at V and 1 base at J, with 13 bases between. CDR1 and CDR2 (germline): MNHEY, SVGEGT. CDR3 region: CASSQGGYGTDTQYF. For the CDR3, the DNA is TGTGCCAGCAGTCAAGGGGGGTATGGCACAGATACGCAGTATTTT.

The chain recombines TRBV3-1 with TRBJ1-1; the D is unclear. The germline V gene has CDR1 LGHDT and CDR2 YNNKEL (reference sequence). V was cut by 1 base and J by 7 bases, with 7 bases left in between. The CDR3 is 12 residues long. This chain's CDR3 is CASSQASGEAFF. CDR3 nucleotides: TGTGCCAGCAGCCAAGCTAGCGGTGAAGCTTTCTTT.

The rearrangement joins TRBV11-2 to TRBJ2-7; TRBD1 might be the D (5 bases). There are 13 residues in the CDR3. Germline V gene lookup returns CDR1 SGHAT and CDR2 FQNNGV. V was pared by 4 bases and J by 6 bases, with 13 bases between. CDR3 amino acids: CASSSRVMAEQYF. The CDR3 DNA reads TGTGCCAGCAGCTCCAGGGTAATGGCCGAGCAGTACTTC.

As regards this clonotype: One junction end does not reproduce the germline sequence, and a read error may be involved. The V call is TRBV25-1, the J call TRBJ2-7; D assignment may be TRBD1 or TRBD2 (5 bases each). The CDR3 spans 15 residues. The germline V gene encodes CDR1 MGHDK and CDR2 SYGVNS. CDR3 amino acids: CTSSEEVRGAYEQYF. CDR3 DNA: TGTACCAGCAGTGAAGAGGTTAGGGGAGCCTACGAGCAGTACTTC.

The gene calls are TRBV12-3 or TRBV12-4 and TRBJ1-5; 10 positions match TRBD1. This CDR3 has 18 amino acids. The junction had 10 bases not matched to a gene; V was cut back by 5 bases and J by 0 bases. The DNA for the CDR3 is TGTGCCAGCAGTCCTCCGGGACAGGGGATTTATAGCAATCAGCCCCAGCATTTT. This sequence encodes CASSPPGQGIYSNQPQHF.

The table lists this clonotype with a few counts. The chain employs TRBV12-5 and TRBJ1-2; 10 bases line up with TRBD1. CDR1 LGHNT and CDR2 FRNRAP come from the germline V gene. The V gene end was trimmed by 6 bases and the J gene end by 1 base; junction bases not matched to a gene: 14. The CDR3 contains 18 residues. The CDR3 sequence is CASGFGTGDSYGNYGYTF. CDR3 nucleotides: TGTGCTAGTGGCTTCGGGACAGGGGATTCGTATGGTAACTATGGCTACACCTTC.